The entry that follows covers one T cell receptor beta chain sequence. No antigen is known for it. Per-nucleotide qualities are absent, and no much larger clonotype sits a single base away. TCRbeta CDR3 regions were amplified from genomic DNA using the immunoSEQ Assay, a bias-controlled multiplex PCR. On the authors' methods: The number of nucleated cells in each sample was estimated from the amplification of reference gene primers within the assay. Sequence reads were collapsed and filtered to measure the absolute abundance of every unique TCRbeta CDR3 rearrangement. For each sample, productive Simpson clonality was calculated as the square root of Simpson's diversity index over productive rearrangements. Here the immuneACCESS table is served through TCRdb, limited to in-frame sequences with V and J called. Missing clones are a known gap in these copies; in checked studies unresolved V genes cover under half, and the rest lacks a known reason. V and J calls and clone size are copied from that table; D and trimming were computed from the DNA. This sample holds 200,000 or so clones; about 90% were observed only once. The leading ten clones occupy about 1.9% of the sample.

Each collaborating institution followed its own protocols to collect whole blood in K2EDTA tubes. For TCRbeta analysis, collaborator samples were shipped as frozen whole blood, as isolated PBMCs, or as DNA extracted from either sample type. The sample originates from a study of blood T cell repertoires in COVID-19 (dated by TCRdb to the early 2020s). Study-level background: Collaborator samples came from the United States, Italy and Spain and covered acute and convalescent phases of COVID-19. The material from the prospective study consisted of cDNA or gDNA derived from T cells, B-cell-depleted T cells, or PBMCs. Subjects who had been exposed to COVID-19, were actively infected with it, or had recovered from it provided the deeply sampled blood TCRbeta repertoires that made up the dataset. The samples were drawn from two sources: the first 160 participants of the ongoing ImmuneRACE study, and 1,000 to 1,500 subjects contributed by 6 global collaborators. A de-identified subject ID, COVID-19 status, age in years and sex were almost always included in the sample metadata. The repertoires were released in a freely available public database meant as a resource for research on the immune response to SARS-CoV-2. HLA class I and class II types, where available, came from metadata supplied by the sample provider rather than from assay-based typing. The paper as a whole reports these results and caveats: How much clinical and demographic metadata was included differed by source and by participant, and the metadata was provided uncurated.

The CDR1 and CDR2 encoded by the germline V gene are MGHDK and SYGVNS. Including cysteine and phenylalanine, the CDR3 has 12 amino acids. Of all the DNA, just the CDR3 is kept, 36 bases in frame from base 1. V loses 6 bases, J loses 4 bases, and the germline ends lie 9 bases apart. The source of this sequence is a man in his forties or fifties with active or convalescent COVID-19. Sequenced input: peripheral blood. This chain is built from TRBV25-1 and TRBJ2-5; tentative D gene TRBD1, with 6 bases matching. CDR3 loop: CASRLGGETQYF. DNA sequence: TGTGCCAGCAGACTAGGGGGAGAGACCCAGTACTTC. Where the CDR3 stops, the reference TRBV25-1 and TRBJ2-5 genes take over; the full variable domain is EADIYQTPRYLVIGTGKKITLECSQTMGHDKMYWYQQDPGMELHLIHYSYGVNSTEKGDLSSESTVSRIRTEHFPLTLESARPSHTSQYLCASRLGGETQYFGPGTRLLVL.